Described below is a single T cell receptor beta chain sequence and its context. Its specific antigen is unknown. No qualities accompany the bases; no much larger clone lies one base away. This sample was taken from a study of cytomegalovirus exposure and HLA in healthy donors (dated by TCRdb to 2015 to 2018). About the full investigation: According to a later analysis, one platform produced both the roughly 110 validation repertoires and the approximately 600 repertoires of the first cohort. The study aimed to test whether signatures of past pathogen exposure could be identified by cataloging public T cell receptors. In addition to the first cohort of roughly 670 subjects, a separate validation cohort of about 120 different subjects was used. High-throughput TCR immunosequencing, statistical association of individual TCRs with disease status, and machine learning were combined to predict cytomegalovirus infection status. The study at large found these results: Subsequent analysis determined that TCRs grouped into clusters in the first cohort also showed a tendency toward co-occurrence across the 120 validation repertoires, and approximately 94% of cluster scores exceeded 0. The authors suggested that the approach could potentially be generalized to other disease states and immunological phenotypes. A later analysis had no HLA typing for the validation cohort, so co-occurrence there was scored across all 130 or so repertoires. The classifier was reported to diagnose cytomegalovirus status with high specificity and sensitivity in both the original cohort and the validation cohort. A total of 150 to 200 TCR beta chains were listed by the study as associated with cytomegalovirus. In vitro tests confirmed that a few of the cytomegalovirus-associated TCR beta chains recognize cytomegalovirus antigens. Most TCR sequences were seen in very few donors, while some public TCRs were found in many individuals.

Compared with germline, V lacks 4 bases and J lacks 5 bases; bases without a gene match: 4. The cysteine opens and the phenylalanine closes a CDR3 of 12 amino acids. This entry keeps only the CDR3 DNA: 36 bases, framed from base 1. Taken from the germline V gene, the CDR1 and CDR2 loops are SQVTM and ANQGSEA. The library was generated by the immunoSEQ multiplex PCR assay. Per the authors' processing: A statistical classification framework was developed to diagnose cytomegalovirus status using the catalog of TCR beta chain sequences. TCRdb obtained this table from immuneACCESS and retained in-frame rearrangements with V and J assigned. These tables miss some clones; where compared with another copy, unresolved V genes account for less than half of the shortfall, and the remainder is unexplained. That table gives V, J and clone size, and the DNA gave D and trimming. This sample holds a few hundred thousand clones; 80% to 90% were observed only once. Jointly, the top ten make up about 0.8% of the sample.

Donors formed part of the validation cohort, which comprised about 130 subjects and was distinct from the first cohort of 690 or so subjects. This sequence uses TRBV29-1 and TRBJ2-5, and 7 junctional nucleotides match TRBD2. Sequenced sample: PBMCs. The sequence was collected from a woman in her late teens or twenties in good health and CMV-seronegative. The CDR3 protein is CSVVQGGETQYF. The sequence in DNA is TGCAGCGTTGTCCAGGGAGGGGAGACCCAGTACTTC. The entire variable domain, with the stretches around the CDR3 drawn from the reference TRBV29-1 and TRBJ2-5 proteins, is SAVISQKPSRDICQRGTSLTIQCQVDSQVTMMFWYRQQPGQSLTLIATANQGSEATYESGFVIDKFPISRPNLTFSTLTVSNMSPEDSSIYLCSVVQGGETQYFGPGTRLLVL.